This T cell receptor beta chain was captured by sequencing in a study of T cell repertoires in cytomegalovirus infection. Across the study: Well-studied HLA-B-restricted CMV epitopes were used in the study alongside recently identified HLA-C-restricted ones. In public TCR beta signatures, there were indications of both CMV infection and matching HLA type.

TCRdb re-analysed the reads in MiXCR, keeping a single row per CDR3 protein. Among 830,000 or so distinct CDR3 sequences listed, approximately 29% were seen once. The ends lost 9 bases at V and 3 bases at J; junction bases unmatched: 22. Germline CDR1 and CDR2: LNHDA and SQIVND (reference sequence). CDR3 length equals 18 residues. As concerns this clonotype: Its specificity is not known.

Here the sequenced sample was cultured CD8+ T cells from PBMCs, taken from culture after CMV antigen stimulation. The TCR was taken from a human donor in good health (CMV status not recorded). Some clones in this sample may be carry-over from other donors' samples. The rearrangement links TRBV19 to TRBJ2-7, with 8 bases lining up with TRBD1. CDR3 nucleotides: TGTGCCAGCCCAACCCTGAGAATCGCCGGTGGACAGGGCTACGAGCAGTACTTC. Translation gives CASPTLRIAGGQGYEQYF.